This TCR beta chain was sequenced during a study of blood T cell repertoires in COVID-19. Study summary: Both acute and convalescent COVID-19 samples were obtained from the United States, Italy and Spain.

Original data processing: Amplification of reference gene primers provided the estimated nucleated cell counts. Assay used: immunoSEQ multiplex PCR; TCRdb lists only in-frame clones, some missing. The DNA gave D and trimming, while V, J and clone size come from that table. The table has 200,000 to 250,000 clones, 88% seen once. The germline gives CDR1 SGHVS, CDR2 FNYEAQ. V dropped 5 bases and J dropped 6 bases, with 20 bases sitting between them. The CDR3 has 16 residues. The rearrangement links TRBV7-6 to TRBJ2-1; possibly TRBD1 for D (6 bases). The TCR sequence derives from a woman aged 25 to 45 who had been exposed to COVID-19. The sample was PBMCs or T cells enriched from blood (not recorded which). CDR3 protein: CASSALRAVGGNEQFF. CDR3 bases: TGTGCCAGCAGCGCACTACGGGCCGTAGGGGGCAATGAGCAGTTCTTC.